The following is a T cell receptor (beta chain) sequence with its context. What it recognizes is unknown. Trimming took 6 bases from V and 5 from J; bases not matched to a gene: 15. The CDR3 runs to 17 residues. Germline-derived CDR1 and CDR2 are MNHEY and SMNVEV (reference sequence). Sequencing used immunoSEQ multiplex PCR; TCRdb keeps in-frame clones, though not all of them. The data contain about 120,000 clones, 90% of them singletons. The data were taken from a study of T cell clones after liver transplantation. Study at large: Post-transplant blood was tracked for graft-donor-reactive T cell clones identified in a pre-transplant mixed lymphocyte reaction. Patients counted as tolerant after at least one year off all immunosuppression, enzymes not exceeding twice normal.

Findings and limits, study-wide: Conclusions were preliminary, with small, heterogeneous patient groups.

The TCR was taken from a human patient who received a liver transplant. Some T cells may be the graft donor's. The V gene is TRBV27, the J gene TRBJ2-1, with 8 bases lining up with TRBD2. The specimen comprised CD4+ T cells from blood, sampled 12 months after liver transplant. In DNA, the CDR3 is TGTGCCAGCAGCCTAACCCCACTAGCGGTTAGGGACAATGAGCAGTTCTTC. Translation gives CASSLTPLAVRDNEQFF.